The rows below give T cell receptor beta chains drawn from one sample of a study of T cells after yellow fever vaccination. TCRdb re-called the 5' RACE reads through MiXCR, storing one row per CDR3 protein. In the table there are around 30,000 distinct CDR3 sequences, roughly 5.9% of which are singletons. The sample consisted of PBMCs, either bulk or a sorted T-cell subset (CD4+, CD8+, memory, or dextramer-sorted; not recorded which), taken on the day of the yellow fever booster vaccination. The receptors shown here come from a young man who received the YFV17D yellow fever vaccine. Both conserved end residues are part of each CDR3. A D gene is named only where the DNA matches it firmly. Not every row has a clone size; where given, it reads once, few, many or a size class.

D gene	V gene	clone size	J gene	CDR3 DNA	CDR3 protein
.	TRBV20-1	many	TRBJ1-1	TGCAGTGCTAGAAAACAGGACACTGAAGCTTTCTTT	CSARKQDTEAFF
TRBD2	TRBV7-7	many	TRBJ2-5	TGTGCTAGCAGCTTAGGATACAGCGGGGGGCAGACCCAGTACTTC	CASSLGYSGGQTQYF
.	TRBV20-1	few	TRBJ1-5	TGCAGTGCTAGAGACCACGCCCGGGGAGGCAATCAGCCCCAGCATTTT	CSARDHARGGNQPQHF
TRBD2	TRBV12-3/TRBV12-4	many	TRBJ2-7	TGTGCCAGCAGTCCGCGCGGGAGAGTTCAATACGAGCAGTACTTC	CASSPRGRVQYEQYF
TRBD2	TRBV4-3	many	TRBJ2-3	TGCGCCAGCAGCCAGGAAATAGCGGGAGGGTTCACAGATACGCAGTATTTT	CASSQEIAGGFTDTQYF
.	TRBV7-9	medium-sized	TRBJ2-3	TGTGCCAGCAGGCCGGCTGGCACAGATACGCAGTATTTT	CASRPAGTDTQYF
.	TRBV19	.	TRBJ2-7	TGTGCCAGTAGTGTACGGGACGGCTCCTACGAGCAGTACTTC	CASSVRDGSYEQYF
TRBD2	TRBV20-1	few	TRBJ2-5	TGCAGTGCTCAAGGGACTAGCGGTCTTCAAGAGACCCAGTACTTC	CSAQGTSGLQETQYF
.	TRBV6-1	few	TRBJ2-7	TGTGCCAGCAGCCCAACCTGGGTCTCCGAGCAGTACTTC	CASSPTWVSEQYF
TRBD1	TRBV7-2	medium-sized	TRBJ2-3	TGTGCCAGCAGCTTCAAAGGGACAGGGAAGGGAGATACGCAGTATTTT	CASSFKGTGKGDTQYF
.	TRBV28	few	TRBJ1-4	TGTGCCAGCAGCATTGGGGTAACTAATGAAAAACTGTTTTTT	CASSIGVTNEKLFF
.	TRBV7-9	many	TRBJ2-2	TGTGCCAGCAGCCCGAAGTACACCGGGGAGCTGTTTTTT	CASSPKYTGELFF
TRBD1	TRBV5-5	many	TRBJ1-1	TGTGCCAGCAGCTGGACAGGGGTAGCTTTCTTT	CASSWTGVAFF
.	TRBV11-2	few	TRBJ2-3	TGTGCCAGCAGCTTAGAGTGGGGGGGGCTAGAGGCAGATACGCAGTATTTT	CASSLEWGGLEADTQYF
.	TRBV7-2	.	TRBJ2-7	TGTGCCAGCAGCCTTTCCCCACGGGGCCTCGAGCAGTACTTC	CASSLSPRGLEQYF
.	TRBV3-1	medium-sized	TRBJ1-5	TGTGCCAGCAGCCAAGGAGGGTATAGCAATCAGCCCCAGCATTTT	CASSQGGYSNQPQHF
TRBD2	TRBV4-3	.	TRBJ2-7	TGCGCCAGCAGCCGCTTACTAGCGGGAGTTAACGAGCAGTACTTC	CASSRLLAGVNEQYF
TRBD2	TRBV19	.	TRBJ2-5	TGTGCCAGCACACCGAGTATATTAGCGGGAAAGTTCGAGACCCAGTACTTC	CASTPSILAGKFETQYF
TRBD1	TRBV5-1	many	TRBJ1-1	TGCGCCAGCAGCTTGGGACAGGGGGGCGCTGAAGCTTTCTTT	CASSLGQGGAEAFF
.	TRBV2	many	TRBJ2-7	TGTGCCAGCAGAGCCGGGACGACCTACTCCTACGAGCAGTACTTC	CASRAGTTYSYEQYF
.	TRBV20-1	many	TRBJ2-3	TGCAGTGCTAGTTCACCAGATACGCAGTATTTT	CSASSPDTQYF
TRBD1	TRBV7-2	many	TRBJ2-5	TGTGCCAGCAGCTACGACAGGGGTGAGACCCAGTACTTC	CASSYDRGETQYF
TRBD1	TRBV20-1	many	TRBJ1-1	TGCAGTGCGCAGGGGGCAAACACTGAAGCTTTCTTT	CSAQGANTEAFF
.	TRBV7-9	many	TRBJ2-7	TGTGCCAGCAGCTTACCTAGCGTCGAGCAGTACTTC	CASSLPSVEQYF
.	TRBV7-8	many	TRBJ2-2	TGTGCCAGCAGCCCGGCTATTCATAACACCGGGGAGCTGTTTTTT	CASSPAIHNTGELFF
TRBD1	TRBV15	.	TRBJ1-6	TGTGCCACCAGAAGGGGACAGCAAAATTCACCCCTCCACTTT	CATRRGQQNSPLHF
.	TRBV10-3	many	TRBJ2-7	TGTGCCAGTGGGGGCTCCAAGGGCGAGCAGTACTTC	CASGGSKGEQYF
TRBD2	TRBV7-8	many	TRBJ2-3	TGTGCCAGCAGCTTATTAGGACTAGCGACCGGAGATACGCAGTATTTT	CASSLLGLATGDTQYF
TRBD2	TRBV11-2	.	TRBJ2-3	TGTGCCAGCAGCAGCACTAGCGCCCTTAGCACAGATACGCAGTATTTT	CASSSTSALSTDTQYF
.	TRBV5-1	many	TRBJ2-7	TGCGCCAGCAGCCTGAGGGAGGGGGCTACCTACGAGCAGTACTTC	CASSLREGATYEQYF
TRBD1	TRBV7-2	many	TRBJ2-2	TGTGCCAGCAGCCCCACAGGGGCCCCCGGGGAGCTGTTTTTT	CASSPTGAPGELFF